This paragraph covers one T cell receptor (beta chain) sequence. Its antigen is undetermined. This entry belongs to a study of a mutant IDH1 vaccine in newly diagnosed glioma. As for the study in general: Once 4-6 weeks had passed after radiotherapy alone, vaccination started, or it started with temozolomide cycles. Previous treatment comprised radiotherapy, temozolomide, or both, mostly both.

Time point specified: week 11, during vaccination. Every vaccination contained 300 ug of the mutant IDH1 20-mer peptide and was paired with topical imiquimod. Donors harbored newly found WHO grade 3 or 4 IDH1-mutant, ATRX-lost astrocytomas. The table came from immunoSEQ multiplex PCR; TCRdb's copy has only in-frame clones and leaves some out. The data show some 60,000 clones, with under 90% seen just once and 5% to 6.5% held by the top ten. Study findings and constraints: Among all patients, vaccine-induced immune responses occurred in 85% to 95%.

CDR1 and CDR2 from the germline V gene are LNHDA and SQIVND (reference sequence). CDR3 length equals 15 residues. The TCR originated in a man in his fifties or sixties with glioma. This chain links TRBV19 with TRBJ2-5; D gene ambiguous. The end of the DNA aligns better with TRBJ2-7, so the J call may be wrong. The sequencing used PBMCs, collected from a glioma patient whose treatment included an IDH1 peptide vaccine. As DNA, the CDR3 is TGTGCCAGTAGTATAAACTTACTGGACTCCTACGAGCAGTACTTC. Translated: CASSINLLDSYEQYF.